The T cell receptor beta chain described here comes from a study of shared clonotypes between healthy human individuals. Looking at the study overall: For every donor, three CD4 naive, three CD4 memory, two CD8 naive and one CD8 memory plates were used.

Clones were read by immunoSEQ multiplex PCR, and TCRdb kept only the in-frame ones, dropping some. The sample consists of millions of clones, approximately 94% of them appearing once. Only CD45RO-negative cells positively selected for CCR7 counted as naive CD8 cells, so terminally differentiated effector memory CD45RA+ cells were excluded. The germline gives CDR1 SGHKS, CDR2 YYEKEE (reference sequence). The CDR3 spans 14 residues. The V and J ends lost 4 bases and 5 bases, in that order; junction bases with no gene match: 6. Sequenced material: naive CD8+ T cells sorted from blood. The TCR originated in a young man in good health. The chain is built from TRBV5-5 and TRBJ2-5; 9 bases agree with TRBD1. CDR3 region: CASSAGTGWETQYF. The CDR3 nucleotides are TGTGCCAGCAGCGCCGGGACAGGGTGGGAGACCCAGTACTTC. Supplemented by reference TRBV5-5 and TRBJ2-5, the full variable domain reads DAGVTQSPTHLIKTRGQQVTLRCSPISGHKSVSWYQQVLGQGPQFIFQYYEKEERGRGNFPDRFSARQFPNYSSELNVNALLLGDSALYLCASSAGTGWETQYFGPGTRLLVL.